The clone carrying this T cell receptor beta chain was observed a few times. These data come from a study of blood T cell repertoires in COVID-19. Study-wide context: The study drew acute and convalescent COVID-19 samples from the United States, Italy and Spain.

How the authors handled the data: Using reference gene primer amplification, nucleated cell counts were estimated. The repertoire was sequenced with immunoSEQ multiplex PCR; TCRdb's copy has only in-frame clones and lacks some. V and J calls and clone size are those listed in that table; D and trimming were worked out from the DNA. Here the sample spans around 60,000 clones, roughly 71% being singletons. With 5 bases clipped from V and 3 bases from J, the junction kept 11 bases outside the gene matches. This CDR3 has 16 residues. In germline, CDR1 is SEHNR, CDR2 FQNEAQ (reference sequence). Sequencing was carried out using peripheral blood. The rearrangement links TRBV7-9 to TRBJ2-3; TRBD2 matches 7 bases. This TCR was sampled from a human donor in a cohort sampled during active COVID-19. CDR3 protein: CASSPAGSGLTDTQYF. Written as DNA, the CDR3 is TGTGCCAGCAGCCCAGCGGGGTCAGGGCTAACAGATACGCAGTATTTT.